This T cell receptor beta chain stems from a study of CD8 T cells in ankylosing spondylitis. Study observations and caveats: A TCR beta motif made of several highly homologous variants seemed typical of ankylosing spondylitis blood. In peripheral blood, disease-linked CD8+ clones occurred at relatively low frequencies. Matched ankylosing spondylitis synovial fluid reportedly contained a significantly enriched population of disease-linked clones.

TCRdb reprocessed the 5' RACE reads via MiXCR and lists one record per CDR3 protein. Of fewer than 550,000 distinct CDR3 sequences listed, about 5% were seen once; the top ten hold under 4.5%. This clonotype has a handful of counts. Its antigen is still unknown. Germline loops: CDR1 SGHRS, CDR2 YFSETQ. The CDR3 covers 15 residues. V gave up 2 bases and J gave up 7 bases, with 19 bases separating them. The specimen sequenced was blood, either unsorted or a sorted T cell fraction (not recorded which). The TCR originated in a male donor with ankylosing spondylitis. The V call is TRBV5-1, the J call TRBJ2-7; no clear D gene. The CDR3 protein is CASSFVGSPIEEQYF. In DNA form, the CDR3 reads TGCGCCAGCAGCTTTGTGGGGTCCCCCATTGAAGAGCAGTACTTC.